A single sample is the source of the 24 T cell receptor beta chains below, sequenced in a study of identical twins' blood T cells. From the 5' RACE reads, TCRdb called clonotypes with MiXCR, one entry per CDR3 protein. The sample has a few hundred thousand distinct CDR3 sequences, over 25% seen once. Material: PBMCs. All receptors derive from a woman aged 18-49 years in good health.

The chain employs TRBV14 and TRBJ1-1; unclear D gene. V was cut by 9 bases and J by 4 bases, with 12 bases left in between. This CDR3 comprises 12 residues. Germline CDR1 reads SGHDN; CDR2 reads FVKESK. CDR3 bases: TGTGCCAGTGGAACTATGAGCACTGAAGCTTTCTTT. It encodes CASGTMSTEAFF.

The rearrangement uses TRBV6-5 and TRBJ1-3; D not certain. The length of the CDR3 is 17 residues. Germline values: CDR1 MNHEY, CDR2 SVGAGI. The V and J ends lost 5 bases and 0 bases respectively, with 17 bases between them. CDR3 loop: CASSRTAGAFSGNTIYF. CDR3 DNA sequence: TGTGCCAGCAGTCGCACGGCGGGAGCGTTCTCTGGAAACACCATATATTTT.

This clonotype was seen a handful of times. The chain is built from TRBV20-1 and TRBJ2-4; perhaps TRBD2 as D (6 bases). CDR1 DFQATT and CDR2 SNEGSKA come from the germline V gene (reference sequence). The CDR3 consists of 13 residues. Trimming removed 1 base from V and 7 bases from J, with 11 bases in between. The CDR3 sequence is CSARVLGTNIQYF. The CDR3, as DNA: TGCAGTGCTAGAGTTCTGGGGACTAACATTCAGTACTTC.

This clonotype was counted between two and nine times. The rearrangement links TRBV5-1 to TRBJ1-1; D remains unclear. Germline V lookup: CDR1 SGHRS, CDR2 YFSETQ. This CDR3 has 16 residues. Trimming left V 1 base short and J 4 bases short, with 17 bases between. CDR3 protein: CASSLLVTGVVTEAFF. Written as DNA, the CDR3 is TGCGCCAGCAGCTTGTTGGTTACCGGGGTGGTCACTGAAGCTTTCTTT.

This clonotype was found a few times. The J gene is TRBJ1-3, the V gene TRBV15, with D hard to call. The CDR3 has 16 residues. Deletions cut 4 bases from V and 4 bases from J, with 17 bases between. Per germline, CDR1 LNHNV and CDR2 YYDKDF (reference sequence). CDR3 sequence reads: CATSTRRSSGGNTIYF. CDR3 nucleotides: TGTGCCACCAGCACCAGACGGTCGAGCGGGGGAAACACCATATATTTT.

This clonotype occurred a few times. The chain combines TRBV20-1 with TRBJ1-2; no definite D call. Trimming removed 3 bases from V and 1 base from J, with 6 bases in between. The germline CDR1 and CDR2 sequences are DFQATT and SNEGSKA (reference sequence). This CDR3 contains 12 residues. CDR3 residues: CSARTLNYGYTF. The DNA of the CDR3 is TGCAGTGCTAGGACTCTTAACTATGGCTACACCTTC.

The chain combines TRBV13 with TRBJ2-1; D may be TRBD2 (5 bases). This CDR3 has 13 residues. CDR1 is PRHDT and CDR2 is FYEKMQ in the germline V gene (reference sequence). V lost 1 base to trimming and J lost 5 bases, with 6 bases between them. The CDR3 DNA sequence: TGTGCCAGCAGCTTAGAAGCGGACAATGAGCAGTTCTTC. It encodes CASSLEADNEQFF.

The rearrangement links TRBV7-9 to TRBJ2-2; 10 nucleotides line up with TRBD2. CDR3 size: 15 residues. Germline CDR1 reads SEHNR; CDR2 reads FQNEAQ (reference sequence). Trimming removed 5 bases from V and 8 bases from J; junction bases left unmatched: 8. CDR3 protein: CASSLVLAGSGELFF. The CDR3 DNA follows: TGTGCCAGCAGCCTAGTACTAGCGGGAAGTGGGGAGCTGTTTTTT.

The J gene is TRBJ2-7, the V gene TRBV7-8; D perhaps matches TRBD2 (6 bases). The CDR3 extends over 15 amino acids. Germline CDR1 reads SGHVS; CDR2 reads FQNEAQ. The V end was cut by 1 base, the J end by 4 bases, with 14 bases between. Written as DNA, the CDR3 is TGTGCCAGCAGCTTAGGATCCGGGGGTAGGTACGAGCAGTACTTC. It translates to CASSLGSGGRYEQYF.

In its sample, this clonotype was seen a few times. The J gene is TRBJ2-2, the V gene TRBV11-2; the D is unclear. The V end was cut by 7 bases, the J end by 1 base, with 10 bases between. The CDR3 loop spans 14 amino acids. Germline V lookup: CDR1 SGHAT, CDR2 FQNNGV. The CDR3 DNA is TGTGCCAGCACCACGCCGGAGAACACCGGGGAGCTGTTTTTT. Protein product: CASTTPENTGELFF.

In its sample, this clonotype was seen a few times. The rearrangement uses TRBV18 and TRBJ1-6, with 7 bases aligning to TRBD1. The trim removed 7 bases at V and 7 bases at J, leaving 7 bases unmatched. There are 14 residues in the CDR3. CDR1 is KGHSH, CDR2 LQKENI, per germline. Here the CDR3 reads CASFPGQRNSPLHF. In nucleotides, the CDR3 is TGTGCCAGCTTCCCGGGACAGCGGAATTCACCCCTCCACTTT.

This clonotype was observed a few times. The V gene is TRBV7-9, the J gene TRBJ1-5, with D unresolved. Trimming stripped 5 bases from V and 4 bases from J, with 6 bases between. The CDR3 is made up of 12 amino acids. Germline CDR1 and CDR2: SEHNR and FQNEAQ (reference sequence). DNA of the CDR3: TGTGCCAGCAGCGCGGAAAATCAGCCCCAGCATTTT. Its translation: CASSAENQPQHF.

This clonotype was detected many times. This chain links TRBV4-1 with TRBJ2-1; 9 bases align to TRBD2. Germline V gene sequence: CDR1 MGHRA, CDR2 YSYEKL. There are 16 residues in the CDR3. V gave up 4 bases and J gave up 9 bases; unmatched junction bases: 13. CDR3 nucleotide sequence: TGCGCCAGCAGCCCTGGAACTCTAGCGGGAAAGATTGAGCAGTTCTTC. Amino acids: CASSPGTLAGKIEQFF.

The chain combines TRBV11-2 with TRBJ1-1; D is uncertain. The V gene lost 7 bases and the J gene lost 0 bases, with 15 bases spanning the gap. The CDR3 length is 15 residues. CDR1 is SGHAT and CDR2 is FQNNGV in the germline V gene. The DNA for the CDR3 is TGTGCCAGCAAAGCTTCCTCACAGTTGAACACTGAAGCTTTCTTT. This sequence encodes CASKASSQLNTEAFF. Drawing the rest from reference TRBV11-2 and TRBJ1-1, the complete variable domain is EAGVAQSPRYKIIEKRQSVAFWCNPISGHATLYWYQQILGQGPKLLIQFQNNGVVDDSQLPKDRFSAERLKGVDSTLKIQPAKLEDSAVYLCASKASSQLNTEAFFGQGTRLTVV.

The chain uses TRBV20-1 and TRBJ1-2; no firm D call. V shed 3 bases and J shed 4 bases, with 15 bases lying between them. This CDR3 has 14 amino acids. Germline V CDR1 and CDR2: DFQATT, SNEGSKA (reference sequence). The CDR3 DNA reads TGCAGTGCTAGTGATAGCCGAGCTGGCTATGGCTACACCTTC. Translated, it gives CSASDSRAGYGYTF.

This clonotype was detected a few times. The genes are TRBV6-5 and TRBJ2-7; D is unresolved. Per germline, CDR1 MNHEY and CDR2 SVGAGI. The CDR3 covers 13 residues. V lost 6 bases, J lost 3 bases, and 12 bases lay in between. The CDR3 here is CASRPSSYYEQYF. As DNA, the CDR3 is TGTGCCAGCAGACCTTCATCTTACTACGAGCAGTACTTC.

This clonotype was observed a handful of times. The chain's CDR3 is CASGKTSGDTGELFF. The CDR3 DNA follows: TGTGCCAGCGGGAAGACTAGCGGGGACACCGGGGAGCTGTTTTTT. The gene calls are TRBV3-1 and TRBJ2-2; the match to TRBD2 covers 11 bases. The CDR3 is made up of 15 amino acids. Trimming at V came to 8 bases and at J to 3 bases, leaving 5 bases not matched to a gene. The germline gives CDR1 LGHDT, CDR2 YNNKEL (reference sequence).

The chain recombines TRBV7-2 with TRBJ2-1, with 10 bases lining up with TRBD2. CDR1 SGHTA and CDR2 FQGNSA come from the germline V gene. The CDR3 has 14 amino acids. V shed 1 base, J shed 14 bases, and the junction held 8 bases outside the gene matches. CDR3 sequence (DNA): TGTGCCAGCAGCTTAGGGACTAGCGGATCAAGGGAGTTCTTC. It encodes CASSLGTSGSREFF.

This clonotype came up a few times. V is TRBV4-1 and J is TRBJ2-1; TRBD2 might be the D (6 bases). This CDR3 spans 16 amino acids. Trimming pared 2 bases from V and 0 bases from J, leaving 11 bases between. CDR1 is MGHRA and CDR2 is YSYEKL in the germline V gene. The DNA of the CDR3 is TGCGCCAGCAGCCAAACTAGCAAGAGCTCCTACAATGAGCAGTTCTTC. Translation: CASSQTSKSSYNEQFF.

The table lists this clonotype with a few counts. Here the CDR3 DNA reads TGTGCCAGCAGCTTGGCTGCCGACACAGATACGCAGTATTTT. It encodes CASSLAADTDTQYF. The chain combines TRBV5-6 with TRBJ2-3; the D is unclear. The germline V gene encodes CDR1 SGHDT and CDR2 YYEEEE. Trimming pared 0 bases from V and 2 bases from J, leaving 7 bases between. The CDR3 has 14 amino acids.

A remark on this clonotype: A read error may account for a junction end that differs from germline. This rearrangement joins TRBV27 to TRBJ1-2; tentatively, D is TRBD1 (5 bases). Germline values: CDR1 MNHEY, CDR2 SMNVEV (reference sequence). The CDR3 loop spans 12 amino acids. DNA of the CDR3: TGTGCCAGCAAGAAGGGGCCCTATGGATACACCTTC. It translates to CASKKGPYGYTF.

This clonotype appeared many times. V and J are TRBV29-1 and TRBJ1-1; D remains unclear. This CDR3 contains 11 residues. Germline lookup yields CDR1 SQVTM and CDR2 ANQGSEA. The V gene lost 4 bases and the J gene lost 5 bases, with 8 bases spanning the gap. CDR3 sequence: CSVVRPTEAFF. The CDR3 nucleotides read TGCAGCGTTGTTCGCCCGACTGAAGCTTTCTTT.

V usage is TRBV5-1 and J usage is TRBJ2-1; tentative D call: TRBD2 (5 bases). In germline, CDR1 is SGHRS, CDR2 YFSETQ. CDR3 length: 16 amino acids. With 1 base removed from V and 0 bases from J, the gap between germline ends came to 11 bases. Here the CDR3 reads CASSLRTTSSYNEQFF. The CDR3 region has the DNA TGCGCCAGCAGCTTGAGAACTACTAGCTCCTACAATGAGCAGTTCTTC.

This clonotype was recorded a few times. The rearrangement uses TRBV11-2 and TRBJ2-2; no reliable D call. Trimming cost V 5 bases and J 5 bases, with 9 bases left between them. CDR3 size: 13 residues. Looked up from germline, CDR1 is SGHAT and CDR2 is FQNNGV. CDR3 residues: CASSPWSTGELFF. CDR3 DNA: TGTGCCAGCAGCCCCTGGTCGACCGGGGAGCTGTTTTTT.